This T cell receptor beta chain was observed in a study of control samples from healthy donors and cancer patients. The CDR3 extends over 11 amino acids. V lost 6 bases, J lost 7 bases, and 5 bases stayed unmatched. CDR1 DFQATT and CDR2 SNEGSKA come from the germline V gene (reference sequence). Repertoires were generated with immunoSEQ multiplex PCR, while TCRdb's copy carries only in-frame clones and drops some. Altogether 90,000 or so clones are present, about 81% being singletons, with the ten largest covering under 40%. This chain joins TRBV20-1 and TRBJ1-1, with 7 bases that match TRBD1. This receptor was obtained from a man between 65 and 85 years old with lung cancer. Sequencing was carried out using PBMCs. CDR3 sequence: CSAPRQGEAFF. The CDR3 coding sequence is TGCAGTGCACCGAGACAGGGTGAAGCTTTCTTT.